Following are 16 T cell receptor beta chains from one sample sequenced in a study of blood T cell repertoires in COVID-19. Here immunoSEQ multiplex PCR was the method, and the copy in TCRdb shows in-frame clones only, minus some. The sample includes over 200,000 clones, approximately 91% seen only once; the top ten take about 0.65%. Sequenced: peripheral blood. All receptors come from a human donor in a cohort sampled during active COVID-19.

The chain couples TRBV5-1 to TRBJ2-7; 8 nucleotides line up with TRBD1. The CDR3 is 16 residues long. V lost 4 bases to trimming and J lost 2 bases; unmatched junction nucleotides: 11. Germline values: CDR1 SGHRS, CDR2 YFSETQ. In DNA, the CDR3 is TGCGCCAGCAGCCCGGATCGACAGGGGAGAGCCTACGAGCAGTACTTC. Residues: CASSPDRQGRAYEQYF.

The V and J genes are TRBV4-3 and TRBJ2-3, with 8 bases aligning to TRBD2. Germline V gives CDR1 LGHNA, CDR2 YSLEER. This CDR3 spans 15 amino acids. The V gene end was trimmed by 3 bases and the J gene end by 8 bases; junction bases not matched to a gene: 10. CDR3 loop: CASSHTGTRIRTQYF. The CDR3 nucleotides are TGCGCCAGCAGCCATACCGGGACTAGAATTCGTACGCAGTATTTT.

This chain joins TRBV19 and TRBJ1-1; perhaps TRBD1 as D (6 bases). CDR3 length: 15 amino acids. Germline assignment: CDR1 LNHDA and CDR2 SQIVND (reference sequence). Trimming took off 6 bases at V and 2 bases at J, with 16 bases between the two ends. The CDR3 loop reads CASRTGGQRNTEAFF. CDR3 nucleotides: TGTGCCAGTAGGACCGGAGGACAGAGAAACACTGAAGCTTTCTTT.

This clone was recorded once. This chain connects TRBV4-3 to TRBJ1-1; D unresolved. Germline CDR1 LGHNA, CDR2 YSLEER. This CDR3 has 15 amino acids. V shed 4 bases and J shed 4 bases, with 16 bases lying between them. CDR3 amino acids: CASSRGSGMVTEAFF. The CDR3 DNA sequence: TGCGCCAGCAGCCGAGGGAGCGGTATGGTCACTGAAGCTTTCTTT.

This rearrangement joins TRBV11-3 to TRBJ2-2, with D perhaps TRBD1 (5 bases). Trimming cost V 4 bases and J 6 bases, with 9 bases left between them. Germline lookup yields CDR1 SGHNT and CDR2 YENEEA. This CDR3 comprises 13 residues. The CDR3 bases are TGTGCCAGCAGCTCCCAGGGATCCGGGGAGCTGTTTTTT. Translated: CASSSQGSGELFF. Based on the CDR3 plus reference TRBV11-3 and TRBJ2-2, the full variable domain is EAGVVQSPRYKIIEKKQPVAFWCNPISGHNTLYWYLQNLGQGPELLIRYENEEAVDDSQLPKDRFSAERLKGVDSTLKIQPAELGDSAVYLCASSSQGSGELFFGEGSRLTVL.

V and J are TRBV27 and TRBJ2-7; tentatively, D is TRBD2 (6 bases). V was clipped by 6 bases and J by 0 bases, with 27 bases between them. Germline CDR1 MNHEY, CDR2 SMNVEV (reference sequence). This CDR3 has 19 residues. The CDR3 reads CASSPPAGSGPISSYEQYF. CDR3 sequence (DNA): TGTGCCAGCAGCCCCCCCGCGGGAAGTGGTCCAATAAGCTCCTACGAGCAGTACTTC.

The genes are TRBV28 and TRBJ1-2, with D possibly TRBD1 on 5 matching bases. Germline V gene sequence: CDR1 MDHEN, CDR2 SYDVKM. Between the trimmed V and J ends, which lost 8 bases and 4 bases, there was a span of 17 bases. This CDR3 is 14 amino acids long. As DNA, the CDR3 is TGTGCCAGCCTCAACCCAAGCCAGGGCTATGGCTACACCTTC. Protein: CASLNPSQGYGYTF.

The chain recombines TRBV20-1 with TRBJ1-5; D unresolved. CDR3 length: 15 amino acids. Germline V gene lookup returns CDR1 DFQATT and CDR2 SNEGSKA (reference sequence). With 3 bases removed from V and 0 bases from J, the gap between germline ends came to 12 bases. DNA of the CDR3: TGCAGTGCTAGTCGAGCGGCGTATAGCAATCAGCCCCAGCATTTT. Translated, it gives CSASRAAYSNQPQHF.

J is TRBJ2-5 and V is TRBV5-1; the match to TRBD2 covers 8 bases. Germline V gives CDR1 SGHRS, CDR2 YFSETQ. Trimming took 0 bases from V and 2 from J; bases not matched to a gene: 9. This CDR3 comprises 17 residues. CDR3 nucleotide sequence: TGCGCCAGCAGCTTGGGGGGTCTAGCGGGCCGTCAAGAGACCCAGTACTTC. This codes for CASSLGGLAGRQETQYF.

This chain connects TRBV19 to TRBJ2-6; TRBD2 matches at 12 bases. The CDR3 is 19 amino acids. Germline V gene data show CDR1 as LNHDA and CDR2 as SQIVND (reference sequence). J was trimmed by 4 bases and V by 8 bases; bases with no gene match: 15. The DNA for the CDR3 is TGTGCCAGTGCCGACCTGGCTAGCGGGAGGGCGGTGGGGGCCAACGTCCTGACTTTC. Its protein is CASADLASGRAVGANVLTF.

Concerning this clone itself: The identical CDR3 is also encoded by other nucleotide sequences in the sample. The chain employs TRBV9 and TRBJ1-4, with D perhaps TRBD1 (6 bases). V lost 0 bases and J lost 6, with 9 bases in between. The germline V gene encodes CDR1 SGDLS and CDR2 YYNGEE. The CDR3 runs 14 residues. The CDR3 loop is CASSVAGGYEKLFF. The CDR3 coding sequence is TGTGCCAGCAGCGTAGCGGGGGGCTATGAAAAACTGTTTTTT.

This chain uses TRBV24-1 with TRBJ1-2; possibly TRBD1 for D (5 bases). With 1 base removed from V and 4 bases from J, the gap between germline ends came to 9 bases. Per germline, CDR1 KGHDR and CDR2 SFDVKD. The CDR3 covers 14 residues. The DNA of the CDR3 is TGTGCCACCAGTGATTTCCGGGGGACCTATGGCTACACCTTC. Encoded protein: CATSDFRGTYGYTF.

The chain joins TRBV7-9 to TRBJ1-6, with a weak D call TRBD1 (6 bases). CDR3 size: 17 residues. V shed 4 bases and J shed 10 bases, with 23 bases lying between them. Germline V gives CDR1 SEHNR, CDR2 FQNEAQ (reference sequence). The CDR3 sequence is CASSYIPPGQKKSPLHF. The CDR3 nucleotides read TGTGCCAGCAGCTACATCCCCCCGGGACAAAAGAAGTCACCCCTCCACTTT.

The chain joins TRBV4-2 to TRBJ1-4; unclear D gene. This CDR3 has 17 residues. Trimming took off 4 bases at V and 3 bases at J, with 18 bases between the two ends. CDR1 and CDR2 (germline): LGHNA, YNFKEQ. The CDR3 reads CASSPRLSGGANEKLFF. The CDR3 bases are TGTGCCAGCAGCCCGCGATTGAGCGGTGGGGCTAATGAAAAACTGTTTTTT.

The rearrangement uses TRBV5-1 and TRBJ1-1; 8 bases agree with TRBD1. The CDR3 runs to 15 residues. Looked up from germline, CDR1 is SGHRS and CDR2 is YFSETQ. The ends lost 3 bases at V and 1 base at J; junction bases unmatched: 5. The DNA of the CDR3 is TGCGCCAGCAGCTCCAGGGGGCGGGAGAACACTGAAGCTTTCTTT. It is translated as CASSSRGRENTEAFF.

This chain uses TRBV28 with TRBJ1-5; 7 bases are a match to TRBD1. The V segment lost 2 bases and the J segment 5 bases; nucleotides outside the gene matches: 9. The CDR3 is made up of 16 amino acids. CDR1 is MDHEN and CDR2 is SYDVKM in the germline V gene. CDR3 coding DNA: TGTGCCAGCAGTTTACTGGGACAGAAGGGCCATCAGCCCCAGCATTTT. This codes for CASSLLGQKGHQPQHF. The full variable domain, rest sourced from reference TRBV28 and TRBJ1-5, is DVKVTQSSRYLVKRTGEKVFLECVQDMDHENMFWYRQDPGLGLRLIYFSYDVKMKEKGDIPEGYSVSREKKERFSLILESASTNQTSMYLCASSLLGQKGHQPQHFGDGTRLSIL.